This entry lists 7 T cell receptor beta chains sequenced from one sample in a study of blood T cell repertoires in COVID-19. Libraries were prepared by immunoSEQ multiplex PCR; TCRdb keeps only in-frame clonotypes and omits some of them. The sample lists 350,000 to 450,000 clones, just under 90% occurring once. What was sequenced was PBMCs or T cells enriched from blood (not recorded which). Receptor source: a woman between 25 and 40 years old who had recovered from COVID-19.

The rearrangement links TRBV10-3 to TRBJ1-3; D gene ambiguous. The CDR3 totals 14 residues. CDR1 and CDR2 from the germline V gene are ENHRY and SYGVKD. Trimming took off 4 bases at V and 0 bases at J, with 7 bases between the two ends. The CDR3 DNA follows: TGTGCCATCAGTGGGCTGTACTCTGGAAACACCATATATTTT. This codes for CAISGLYSGNTIYF.

The V gene is TRBV18, the J gene TRBJ2-3, with D maybe TRBD1 (5 bases). The V and J ends lost 2 bases and 1 base respectively, with 16 bases between them. This CDR3 is built from 17 residues. Germline V lookup: CDR1 KGHSH, CDR2 LQKENI. In DNA, the CDR3 is TGTGCCAGCTCACCAGGGATCAGGGAAGATGGCACAGATACGCAGTATTTT. Its protein product is CASSPGIREDGTDTQYF.

This sequence joins TRBV7-9 and TRBJ1-2; TRBD1 matches 8 bases. The CDR3 totals 15 residues. The trim removed 5 bases at V and 2 bases at J, leaving 7 bases unmatched. The germline V gene has CDR1 SEHNR and CDR2 FQNEAQ (reference sequence). This CDR3 reads CASSGRDRTNYGYTF. Here the CDR3 DNA reads TGTGCCAGCAGCGGGAGGGACAGGACGAACTATGGCTACACCTTC.

This clone was picked up one time. The rearrangement joins TRBV7-9 to TRBJ1-3; D unclear. The CDR3 has 15 amino acids. Germline lookup yields CDR1 SEHNR and CDR2 FQNEAQ (reference sequence). V was pared by 8 bases and J by 0 bases, with 14 bases between. The CDR3 sequence is CASHLASSSGNTIYF. The CDR3 DNA reads as TGTGCCAGCCACTTAGCATCGAGCTCTGGAAACACCATATATTTT.

The gene calls are TRBV27 and TRBJ2-1; a weak D match, TRBD2 (5 bases). The germline CDR1 and CDR2 sequences are MNHEY and SMNVEV (reference sequence). Trimming left V 3 bases short and J 2 bases short, with 14 bases between. The CDR3 has 16 residues. CDR3 in amino acids: CASSLLGSPPYNEQFF. The CDR3 DNA is TGTGCCAGCAGTTTGCTGGGGAGTCCCCCCTACAATGAGCAGTTCTTC.

The rearrangement links TRBV2 to TRBJ1-1, with TRBD1 matching over 9 bases. The CDR3 loop spans 16 amino acids. After removal of 2 bases from V and 4 bases from J, the junction contained 8 bases not matched to a gene. Germline CDR1 SNHLY, CDR2 FYNNEI. CDR3 coding DNA: TGTGCCAGCAGTGAATTTGGGACAGGGTGGGCCACTGAAGCTTTCTTT. Protein: CASSEFGTGWATEAFF.

This clone was detected ten times or more. This chain connects TRBV6-5 to TRBJ1-6; D is possibly TRBD1 (6 bases). CDR1 and CDR2 from the germline V gene are MNHEY and SVGAGI. The CDR3 covers 12 residues. The V end was cut by 8 bases, the J end by 7 bases, with 9 bases between. DNA for the CDR3: TGTGCCAGCGCACAGGGCAATTCACCCCTCCACTTT. It translates to CASAQGNSPLHF.